This TCR beta chain comes out of a study of T cell responses to AZD1222 COVID-19 vaccine. Per germline, CDR1 GTSNPN and CDR2 SVGIG (reference sequence). The CDR3 is made up of 12 amino acids. V lost 3 bases to trimming and J lost 7 bases, with 10 bases between them. This clone showed up just once. Libraries were prepared by immunoSEQ multiplex PCR; TCRdb keeps only in-frame clonotypes and omits some of them. Of roughly 200,000 clones listed, around 90% are singletons. Sequenced material: peripheral blood, taken on day 0 of AZD1222 vaccination. This sequence joins TRBV30 and TRBJ2-1; D not certain. The clonotype comes from an adult in good health. CDR3 in DNA: TGTGCCTGGAGCCTCTCGCGAAATGAGCAGTTCTTC. It is translated as CAWSLSRNEQFF.